This TCR beta chain originates from a study of blood T cell repertoires in COVID-19. Study at large: Nucleic acid was either cDNA or gDNA, and it came from T cells, B-cell-depleted T cells, or PBMCs.

As to this clone: The junction departs from the called germline gene at one end, perhaps through a read error.

This CDR3 is 11 amino acids long. Produced via immunoSEQ multiplex PCR; TCRdb's table is partial and in-frame only. The sample consists of roughly 120,000 clones, 90% of them appearing once. The receptor was isolated from a man aged 50 to 59 with active COVID-19. The sequenced material came from peripheral blood. V usage is TRBV12-3 or TRBV12-4 and J usage is TRBJ2-4; D not resolved. The CDR3 protein is CASSFGTERDF. The DNA of the CDR3 is TGTGCCAGCAGTTTTGGAACGGAACGGGACTTC.